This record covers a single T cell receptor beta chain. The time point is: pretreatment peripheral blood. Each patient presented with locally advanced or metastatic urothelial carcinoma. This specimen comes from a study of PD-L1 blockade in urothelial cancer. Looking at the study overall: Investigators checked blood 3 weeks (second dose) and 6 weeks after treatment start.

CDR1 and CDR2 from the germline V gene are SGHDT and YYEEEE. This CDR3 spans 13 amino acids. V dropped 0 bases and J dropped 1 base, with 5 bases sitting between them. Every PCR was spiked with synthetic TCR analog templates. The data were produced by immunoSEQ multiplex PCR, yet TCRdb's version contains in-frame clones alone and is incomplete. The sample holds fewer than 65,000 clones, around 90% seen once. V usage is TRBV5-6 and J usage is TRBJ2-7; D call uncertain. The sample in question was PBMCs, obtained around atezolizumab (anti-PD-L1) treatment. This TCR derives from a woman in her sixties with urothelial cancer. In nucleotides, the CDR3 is TGTGCCAGCAGCTTGGCGGTTTCCTACGAGCAGTACTTC. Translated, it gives CASSLAVSYEQYF.